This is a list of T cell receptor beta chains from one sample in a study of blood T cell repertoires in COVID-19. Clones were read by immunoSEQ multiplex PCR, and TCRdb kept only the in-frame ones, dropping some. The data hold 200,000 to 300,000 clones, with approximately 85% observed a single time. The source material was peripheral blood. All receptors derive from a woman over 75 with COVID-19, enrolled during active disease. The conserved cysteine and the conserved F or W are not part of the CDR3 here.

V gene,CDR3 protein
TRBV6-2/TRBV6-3,ASSRDRGYEQY
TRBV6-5,AVLRDSYQPQH
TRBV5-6,ASSLGLAGSYRV
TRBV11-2,ASTNWREGSYGYT
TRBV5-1,ASSSRGGGAADTQY
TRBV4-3,ASSQDLSQPQH
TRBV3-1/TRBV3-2,ASSQEGGSLNTIY
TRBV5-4,ASSRYDRGPNYGYT
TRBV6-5,ASSPRQGSFYGYT
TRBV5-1,ASSLEGYQETQY
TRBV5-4,ASSRGGAAQETQY
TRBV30,AWGGTAAF
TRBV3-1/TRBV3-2,ASSLKGGGTEAF
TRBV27,ASSLGTGVTNSPLH
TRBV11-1,ASSLASDRVHGYT
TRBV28,ASGGGVPLGYT
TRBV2,ARAGVGYGYT
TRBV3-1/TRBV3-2,ASSQGGGRSYNEQF
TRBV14,ASSQVVVIRRNQPQH
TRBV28,ASSLAGATWNEQF
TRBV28,ASSTRETQY
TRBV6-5,ASRAFTTGNTEAF
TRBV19,ASSNTGPWGYT
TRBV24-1,ATTGGQDTGELF
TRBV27,ASSRTGATDTQY
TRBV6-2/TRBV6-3,ASSYSWQGGNYGYT
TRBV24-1,ATSDTMGSPLH
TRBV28,ASRRWGYVDYGYT
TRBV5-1,ASSPSGGAYNEQF
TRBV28,ASAGHGSNQPQH
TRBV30,ALSSDRGSGGYT
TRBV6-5,ASSFDRGHKTGELF
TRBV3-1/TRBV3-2,ASSRLQGEAF
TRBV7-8,ASSPDSGSQPQH
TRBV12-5,ASALGQGGGDTQY
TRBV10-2,ASSIEGGGEAF
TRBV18,ASSPYGNTGELF
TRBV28,ASSVNRGSGANVLT
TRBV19,ASKNRGPPGYGYT
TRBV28,ASSLPQLDREGGYT
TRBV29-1,SVASGDDTQY
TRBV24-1,ATSESYYGYT
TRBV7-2,ASSPRTVSYGYT
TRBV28,ASQERQSLYNEQF
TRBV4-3,ASSQVGGGAIDTQY
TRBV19,ASSTGQVVNTQY
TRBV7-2,ASSLNSVRAPLH
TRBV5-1,ASSPQGKNGYT
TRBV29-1,SARQGPNYGYT